A selection of T cell receptor beta chains follows, all from one sample in a study of identical twins. TCRdb itself ran the 5' RACE reads through MiXCR, one entry per CDR3 protein. The table lists more than 1.5 million distinct CDR3 sequences, about 30% of them singletons. Sequenced material: cord blood. The receptors were sampled from a newborn girl in good health. Both conserved end residues are part of each CDR3. D genes are given only for firm matches. The size entry is marked missing in some rows and otherwise reads once, few, many or a size class.

TRBJ2-7,.,.,TRBV5-1,CASSLGQQGSRYEQYF,TGCGCCAGCAGCTTGGGCCAACAGGGTTCTCGCTACGAGCAGTACTTC
TRBJ2-1,.,TRBD2,TRBV20-1,CSARGLAERGEQFF,TGCAGTGCTAGAGGGCTAGCGGAGAGGGGTGAGCAGTTCTTC
TRBJ2-1,.,TRBD2,TRBV25-1,CASSVQTGLAGYNEQFF,TGTGCCAGCAGTGTACAGACGGGACTAGCGGGCTACAATGAGCAGTTCTTC
TRBJ2-1,.,TRBD2,TRBV27,CASSSTSVRDEQFF,TGTGCCAGCAGCTCGACTAGCGTCCGGGATGAGCAGTTCTTC
TRBJ1-1,few,.,TRBV5-8,CASSFSQGEAFF,TGTGCCAGCAGCTTTTCGCAGGGTGAAGCTTTCTTT
TRBJ2-1,.,.,TRBV20-1,CSARSRTGYNEQFF,TGCAGTGCTAGATCCCGGACTGGATACAATGAGCAGTTCTTC
TRBJ2-3,few,TRBD2,TRBV27,CASSSLSGRVKGTDTQYF,TGTGCCAGCAGTTCCCTGAGCGGGAGGGTAAAGGGCACAGATACGCAGTATTTT
TRBJ1-4,.,.,TRBV12-3/TRBV12-4,CASSEGEREKLFF,TGTGCCAGCAGTGAGGGGGAAAGGGAAAAACTGTTTTTT
TRBJ2-7,few,TRBD2,TRBV7-2,CASSLSLAVSYEQYF,TGTGCCAGCAGCTTGTCCCTAGCGGTCTCCTACGAGCAGTACTTC
TRBJ2-5,.,TRBD2,TRBV3-1,CASSPLAGTQYF,TGTGCCAGCAGCCCTCTAGCGGGGACCCAGTACTTC
TRBJ2-7,.,.,TRBV20-1,CSARPSTASSYEQYF,TGCAGTGCTAGACCATCGACAGCGAGCTCCTACGAGCAGTACTTC
TRBJ1-1,.,.,TRBV3-1,CASKVGSQNTEAFF,TGTGCCAGCAAGGTAGGAAGCCAGAACACTGAGGCTTTCTTT
TRBJ1-1,.,.,TRBV5-6,CASSLAGGNEAFF,TGTGCCAGCAGCTTGGCCGGGGGCAATGAAGCTTTCTTT
TRBJ2-1,.,.,TRBV13,CASSANCNEQFF,TGTGCCAGCAGCGCAAACTGCAATGAGCAGTTCTTC